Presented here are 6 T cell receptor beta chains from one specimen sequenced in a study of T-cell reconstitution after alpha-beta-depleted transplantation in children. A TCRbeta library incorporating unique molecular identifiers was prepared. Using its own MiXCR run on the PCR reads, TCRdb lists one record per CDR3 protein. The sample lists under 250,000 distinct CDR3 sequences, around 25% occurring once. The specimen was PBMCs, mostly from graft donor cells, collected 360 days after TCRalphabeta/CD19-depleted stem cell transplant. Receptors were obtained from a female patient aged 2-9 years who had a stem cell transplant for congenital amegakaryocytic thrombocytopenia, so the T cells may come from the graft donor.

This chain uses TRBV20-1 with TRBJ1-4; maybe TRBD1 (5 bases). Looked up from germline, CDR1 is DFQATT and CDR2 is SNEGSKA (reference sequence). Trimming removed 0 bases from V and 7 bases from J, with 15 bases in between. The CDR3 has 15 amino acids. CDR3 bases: TGCAGTGCTAGAGATCCCCGGGGGAATGGTGAAAAACTGTTTTTT. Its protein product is CSARDPRGNGEKLFF.

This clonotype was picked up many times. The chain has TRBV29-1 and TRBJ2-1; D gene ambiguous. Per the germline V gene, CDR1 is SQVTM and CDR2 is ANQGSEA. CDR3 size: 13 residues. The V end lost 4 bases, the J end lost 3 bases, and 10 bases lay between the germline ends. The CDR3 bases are TGCAGCGTTGTTGTAGCTTTCTACAATGAGCAGTTCTTC. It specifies CSVVVAFYNEQFF.

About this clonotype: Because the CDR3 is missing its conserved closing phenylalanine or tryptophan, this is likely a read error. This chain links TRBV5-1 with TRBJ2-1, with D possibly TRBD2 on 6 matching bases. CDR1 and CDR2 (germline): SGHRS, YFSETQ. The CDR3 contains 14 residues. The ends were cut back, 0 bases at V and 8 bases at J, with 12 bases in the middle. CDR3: CASSLELATDEQFL. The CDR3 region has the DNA TGCGCCAGCAGCTTGGAACTAGCAACCGATGAGCAGTTCTTA.

CDR3 DNA: TGTGCCAGCAGTTACCCGGGACTAGCGGGAGAGACCCAGTACTTC. As protein: CASSYPGLAGETQYF. This chain uses TRBV6-2 or TRBV6-3 with TRBJ2-5, with TRBD2 identical over 12 bases. The CDR3 extends over 15 amino acids. The germline V gene has CDR1 MNHEY and CDR2 SVGEGT. V dropped 2 bases and J dropped 4; count of bases not matched to a gene: 2.

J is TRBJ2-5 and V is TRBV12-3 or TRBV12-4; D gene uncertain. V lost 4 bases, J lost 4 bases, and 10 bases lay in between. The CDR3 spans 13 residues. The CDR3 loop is CASSSEVGETQYF. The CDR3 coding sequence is TGTGCCAGCAGTTCCGAAGTCGGAGAGACCCAGTACTTC.

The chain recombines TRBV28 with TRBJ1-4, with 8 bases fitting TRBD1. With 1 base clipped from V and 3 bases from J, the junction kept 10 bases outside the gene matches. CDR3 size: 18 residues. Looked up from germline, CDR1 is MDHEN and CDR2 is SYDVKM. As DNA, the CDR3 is TGTGCCAGCAGTTTATCGACGTCAGGGGGCGCGTCTAATGAAAAACTGTTTTTT. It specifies CASSLSTSGGASNEKLFF.